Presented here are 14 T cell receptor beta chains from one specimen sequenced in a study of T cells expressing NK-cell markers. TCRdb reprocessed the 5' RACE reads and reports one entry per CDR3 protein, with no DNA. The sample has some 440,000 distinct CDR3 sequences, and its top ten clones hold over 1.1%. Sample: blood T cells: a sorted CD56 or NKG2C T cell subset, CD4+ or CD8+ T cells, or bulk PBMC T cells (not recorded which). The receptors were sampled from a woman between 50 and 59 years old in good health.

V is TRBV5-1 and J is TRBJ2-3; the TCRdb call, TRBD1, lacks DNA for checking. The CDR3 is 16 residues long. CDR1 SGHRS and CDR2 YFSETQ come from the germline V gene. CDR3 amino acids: CASSPGTLPSTDTQYF.

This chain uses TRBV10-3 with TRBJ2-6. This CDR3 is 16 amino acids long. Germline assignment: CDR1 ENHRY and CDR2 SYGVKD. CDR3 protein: CAISERPRFGANVLTF.

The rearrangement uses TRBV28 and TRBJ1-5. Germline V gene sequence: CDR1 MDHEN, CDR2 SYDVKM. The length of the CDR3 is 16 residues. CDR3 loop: CASSLLGVGGDQPQHF.

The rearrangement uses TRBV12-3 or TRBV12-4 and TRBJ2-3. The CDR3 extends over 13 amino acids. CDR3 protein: CASRWESTDTQYF.

The CDR3 loop is CASTPEGQYYGYTF. This chain connects TRBV12-3 or TRBV12-4 to TRBJ1-2; without DNA, the TCRdb call of TRBD1 cannot be checked. The CDR3 length is 14 residues.

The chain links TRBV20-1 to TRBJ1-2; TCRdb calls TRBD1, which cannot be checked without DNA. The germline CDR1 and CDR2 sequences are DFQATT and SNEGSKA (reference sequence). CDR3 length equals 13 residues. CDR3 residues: CSARDWTGDGYTF.

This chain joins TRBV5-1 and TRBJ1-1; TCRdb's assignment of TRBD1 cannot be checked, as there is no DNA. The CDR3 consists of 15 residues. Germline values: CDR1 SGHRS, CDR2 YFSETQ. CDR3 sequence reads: CASSLIDREKGEAFF.

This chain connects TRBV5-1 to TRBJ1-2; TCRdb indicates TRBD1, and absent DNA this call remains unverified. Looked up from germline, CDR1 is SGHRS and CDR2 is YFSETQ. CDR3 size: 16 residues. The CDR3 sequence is CASRRQQGGANYGYTF.

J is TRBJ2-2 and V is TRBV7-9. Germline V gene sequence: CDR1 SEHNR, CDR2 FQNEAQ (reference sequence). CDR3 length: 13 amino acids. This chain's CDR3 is CASSLLGSGELFF.

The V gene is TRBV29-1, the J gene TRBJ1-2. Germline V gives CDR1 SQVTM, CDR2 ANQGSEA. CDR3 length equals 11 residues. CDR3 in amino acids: CSVYGVYGYTF.

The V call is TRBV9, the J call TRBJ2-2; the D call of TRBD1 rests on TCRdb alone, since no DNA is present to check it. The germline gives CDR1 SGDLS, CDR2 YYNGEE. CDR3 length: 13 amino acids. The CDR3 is CASGGIRTGELFF. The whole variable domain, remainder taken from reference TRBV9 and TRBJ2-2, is DSGVTQTPKHLITATGQRVTLRCSPRSGDLSVYWYQQSLDQGLQFLIQYYNGEERAKGNILERFSAQQFPDLHSELNLSSLELGDSALYFCASGGIRTGELFFGEGSRLTVL.

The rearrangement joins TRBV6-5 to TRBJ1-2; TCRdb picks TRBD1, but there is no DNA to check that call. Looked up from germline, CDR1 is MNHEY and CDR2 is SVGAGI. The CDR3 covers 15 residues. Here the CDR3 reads CASWGQTQGANGYTF.

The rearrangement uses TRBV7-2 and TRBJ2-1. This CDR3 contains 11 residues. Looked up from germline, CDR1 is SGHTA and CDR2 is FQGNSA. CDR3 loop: CASSSASEQFF.

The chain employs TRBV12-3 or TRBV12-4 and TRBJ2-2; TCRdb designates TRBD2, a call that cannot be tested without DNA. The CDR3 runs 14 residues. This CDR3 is CASSPHREGGELFF.